The rows below give T cell receptor beta chains drawn from one sample of a study of T-cell memory formation after mild COVID-19. A single record per CDR3 protein comes from TCRdb applying MiXCR to the 5' RACE reads. This table holds more than 250,000 distinct CDR3 sequences, 15% to 20% found once. Input material: PBMCs or a T cell subset sorted from them (not recorded which). The receptor set was obtained from a man between 18 and 35 years old who had mild COVID-19 (a few samples of this study predate the infection). Cell type and time point are not known. CDR3s include the opening cysteine and the closing phenylalanine or tryptophan. Each record gives: clone size, J gene, V gene, D gene, CDR3 DNA, CDR3 protein. D genes are given only for firm matches. Expanded clones are given a class, and other clones once, few, many or no size at all.

clone size: .
J gene: TRBJ1-4
V gene: TRBV12-3/TRBV12-4
D gene: TRBD1
CDR3 DNA: TGTGCCAGCAGCTTTCACCCATGGGGGGACAGGTGGACTAATGAAAAACTGTTTTTT
CDR3 protein: CASSFHPWGDRWTNEKLFF

clone size: .
J gene: TRBJ1-1
V gene: TRBV24-1
D gene: .
CDR3 DNA: TGTGCCACCAGTGATAGGGGTGAAGCTTTCTTT
CDR3 protein: CATSDRGEAFF

clone size: many
J gene: TRBJ2-1
V gene: TRBV7-2
D gene: .
CDR3 DNA: TGTGCCAGCAGCTTATCCGTTAACGAGCAGTTCTTC
CDR3 protein: CASSLSVNEQFF

clone size: .
J gene: TRBJ2-1
V gene: TRBV20-1
D gene: .
CDR3 DNA: TGCAGTGCTGGGCCCCTTGGGGGCAGGGAATATTCGAATGAGCAGTTCTTC
CDR3 protein: CSAGPLGGREYSNEQFF

clone size: many
J gene: TRBJ2-2
V gene: TRBV11-1
D gene: TRBD1
CDR3 DNA: TGTGCCAGCAGCCCGGACAGGCTGAACACCGGGGAGCTGTTTTTT
CDR3 protein: CASSPDRLNTGELFF

clone size: .
J gene: TRBJ2-5
V gene: TRBV6-6
D gene: .
CDR3 DNA: TGTGCCAGCAGTTACGCCGACCTGGAGACCCAGTACTTC
CDR3 protein: CASSYADLETQYF

clone size: few
J gene: TRBJ1-4
V gene: TRBV6-2/TRBV6-3
D gene: .
CDR3 DNA: TGTGCCAGCGGAACAGGACCCTGGGAACTGTTTTTT
CDR3 protein: CASGTGPWELFF

clone size: few
J gene: TRBJ1-5
V gene: TRBV12-3/TRBV12-4
D gene: .
CDR3 DNA: TGTGCCAGCAGTGCCTCGATAAGATCCCGCGGTCAGCCCCAGCATTTT
CDR3 protein: CASSASIRSRGQPQHF

clone size: few
J gene: TRBJ2-7
V gene: TRBV27
D gene: TRBD2
CDR3 DNA: TGTGCCAGCAGTTTAAGGGCGGGAGTCTTCGAGCAGTACTTC
CDR3 protein: CASSLRAGVFEQYF

clone size: .
J gene: TRBJ2-1
V gene: TRBV6-4
D gene: TRBD1
CDR3 DNA: TGTGCCAGCAGTGACTCTTTCGTGGCAGGGGGCGGTGAGCAGTTCTTC
CDR3 protein: CASSDSFVAGGGEQFF

clone size: few
J gene: TRBJ1-6
V gene: TRBV5-6
D gene: TRBD1
CDR3 DNA: TGTGCCAGCAGAGAACAGGGGAGTTCACCCCTCCACTTT
CDR3 protein: CASREQGSSPLHF

clone size: .
J gene: TRBJ2-2
V gene: TRBV9
D gene: .
CDR3 DNA: TGTGCCAGCAGCGTAGGGTTCAGCGGGGAGCTGTTTTTT
CDR3 protein: CASSVGFSGELFF

clone size: .
J gene: TRBJ1-6
V gene: TRBV20-1
D gene: .
CDR3 DNA: TGCAGTGCTAGACAGGGAGGGAATTCACCCCTCCACTTT
CDR3 protein: CSARQGGNSPLHF

clone size: .
J gene: TRBJ2-3
V gene: TRBV7-2
D gene: TRBD2
CDR3 DNA: TGTGCCAGCAGCTTCTCTAGCGGGGGGGCACCCGATACGCAGTATTTT
CDR3 protein: CASSFSSGGAPDTQYF

clone size: many
J gene: TRBJ2-5
V gene: TRBV5-1
D gene: .
CDR3 DNA: TGCGCCAGCAGCTTGGCCGCGGGGCCGGAGACCCAGTACTTC
CDR3 protein: CASSLAAGPETQYF

clone size: few
J gene: TRBJ2-5
V gene: TRBV6-5
D gene: .
CDR3 DNA: TGTGCCAGCAGTTACTTCGGTATTGGGACCCAGTACTTC
CDR3 protein: CASSYFGIGTQYF

clone size: .
J gene: TRBJ2-3
V gene: TRBV7-3
D gene: TRBD1
CDR3 DNA: TGTGCCAGCAGCTTAAGACAGGGGAGATCCACAGATACGCAGTATTTT
CDR3 protein: CASSLRQGRSTDTQYF

clone size: .
J gene: TRBJ1-6
V gene: TRBV3-1
D gene: TRBD1
CDR3 DNA: TGTGCCAGCAGCAGAAGGGACAGGGGGCTCTATTCACCCCTCCACTTT
CDR3 protein: CASSRRDRGLYSPLHF

clone size: many
J gene: TRBJ2-2
V gene: TRBV12-3/TRBV12-4
D gene: .
CDR3 DNA: TGTGCCAGCAGGACCGGGTTCCCGAACACCGGGGAGCTGTTTTTT
CDR3 protein: CASRTGFPNTGELFF

clone size: many
J gene: TRBJ2-1
V gene: TRBV9
D gene: TRBD2
CDR3 DNA: TGTGCCAGCAGCGTAGCGGGAGCGGGGTCCTACAATGAGCAGTTCTTC
CDR3 protein: CASSVAGAGSYNEQFF

clone size: few
J gene: TRBJ1-6
V gene: TRBV20-1
D gene: TRBD1
CDR3 DNA: TGCAGTGCTAGAGGGGACAGGGGTGTCGGTTCACCCCTCCACTTT
CDR3 protein: CSARGDRGVGSPLHF

clone size: many
J gene: TRBJ2-4
V gene: TRBV5-1
D gene: .
CDR3 DNA: TGCGCCAGCAGCTTCAGGGAGGCCAAAAACATTCAGTACTTC
CDR3 protein: CASSFREAKNIQYF

clone size: few
J gene: TRBJ2-1
V gene: TRBV4-1
D gene: TRBD2
CDR3 DNA: TGCGCCAGCAGTCAGCGGGGCAATGAGCAGTTCTTC
CDR3 protein: CASSQRGNEQFF

clone size: few
J gene: TRBJ2-1
V gene: TRBV9
D gene: TRBD1
CDR3 DNA: TGTGCCAGCAGCGTGAGGGACAGATGGAGTGCCTACAATGAGCAGTTCTTC
CDR3 protein: CASSVRDRWSAYNEQFF

clone size: .
J gene: TRBJ1-2
V gene: TRBV6-2/TRBV6-3
D gene: .
CDR3 DNA: TGTGCCAGCGGAACTATCCTCGGTGGCTACACCTTC
CDR3 protein: CASGTILGGYTF

clone size: .
J gene: TRBJ2-1
V gene: TRBV4-1
D gene: TRBD2
CDR3 DNA: TGCGCCAGCAGCCAAGCTTCGCTAGCGGGGGGCGGAGAGCAGTTCTTC
CDR3 protein: CASSQASLAGGGEQFF

clone size: .
J gene: TRBJ2-2
V gene: TRBV19
D gene: .
CDR3 DNA: TGTGCCAGTAGTTGGGACCTGAACACCGGGGAGCTGTTTTTT
CDR3 protein: CASSWDLNTGELFF

clone size: .
J gene: TRBJ1-2
V gene: TRBV5-5
D gene: TRBD1
CDR3 DNA: TGTGCCAGCAGCTACCGTGGACAGGGATTTGGCTACACCTTC
CDR3 protein: CASSYRGQGFGYTF

clone size: few
J gene: TRBJ2-3
V gene: TRBV20-1
D gene: TRBD2
CDR3 DNA: TGCAGTGCTAGAGATCAGCTAGCGGGACTCTTAGATACGCAGTATTTT
CDR3 protein: CSARDQLAGLLDTQYF

clone size: few
J gene: TRBJ2-1
V gene: TRBV10-3
D gene: TRBD2
CDR3 DNA: TGTGCCATCAGTGAGTACCCAGCGGGGGGGCCGGGTGAGCAGTTCTTC
CDR3 protein: CAISEYPAGGPGEQFF

clone size: many
J gene: TRBJ2-4
V gene: TRBV7-2
D gene: TRBD1
CDR3 DNA: TGTGCCAGCAGCTTAGCGCAAGGACAGGGAGTCAAAAACATTCAGTACTTC
CDR3 protein: CASSLAQGQGVKNIQYF

clone size: few
J gene: TRBJ2-3
V gene: TRBV7-2
D gene: TRBD2
CDR3 DNA: TGTGCCAGCAGCTTAGGCGGGGGGCGACCTACGCAGTATTTT
CDR3 protein: CASSLGGGRPTQYF

clone size: .
J gene: TRBJ2-7
V gene: TRBV3-1
D gene: .
CDR3 DNA: TGTGCCAGCAGCCAAGGGAGGGCAGACAGCTACGAGCAGTACTTC
CDR3 protein: CASSQGRADSYEQYF

clone size: .
J gene: TRBJ2-1
V gene: TRBV2
D gene: TRBD2
CDR3 DNA: TGTGCCAGCAGTGGCGGGCTAGCGGGGGGGGATGAGCAGTTCTTC
CDR3 protein: CASSGGLAGGDEQFF

clone size: few
J gene: TRBJ1-1
V gene: TRBV28
D gene: TRBD1
CDR3 DNA: TGTGCCAGCTCCCCCGGACAGGGAAGCACTGAAGCTTTCTTT
CDR3 protein: CASSPGQGSTEAFF

clone size: few
J gene: TRBJ1-3
V gene: TRBV2
D gene: .
CDR3 DNA: TGTGCCAGCATTTTAAGGAAAACCTCTGGAAACACCATATATTTT
CDR3 protein: CASILRKTSGNTIYF

clone size: many
J gene: TRBJ1-3
V gene: TRBV7-9
D gene: TRBD1
CDR3 DNA: TGTGCCAGCAGCTCCGACAGGGCCGGAAACACCATATATTTT
CDR3 protein: CASSSDRAGNTIYF

clone size: many
J gene: TRBJ2-1
V gene: TRBV11-2
D gene: TRBD2
CDR3 DNA: TGTGCCAGCAGCCACAGCGGGGGCCCCGTCCGGGGAGGGTTCTTC
CDR3 protein: CASSHSGGPVRGGFF

clone size: .
J gene: TRBJ2-5
V gene: TRBV29-1
D gene: .
CDR3 DNA: TGCAGCGTTGAAGATTTGACACAAGAGACCCAGTACTTC
CDR3 protein: CSVEDLTQETQYF

clone size: few
J gene: TRBJ2-1
V gene: TRBV4-1
D gene: .
CDR3 DNA: TGCGCCAGCAGCCAAGATGGGCACAACAGCTACAATGAGCAGTTCTTC
CDR3 protein: CASSQDGHNSYNEQFF

clone size: .
J gene: TRBJ2-1
V gene: TRBV29-1
D gene: TRBD2
CDR3 DNA: TGCAGCGTCAGGACTAGCGGGGGGTCGAGCTCCTACAATGAGCAGTTCTTC
CDR3 protein: CSVRTSGGSSSYNEQFF

clone size: .
J gene: TRBJ2-1
V gene: TRBV5-1
D gene: TRBD1
CDR3 DNA: TGCGCCAGCAGCGGACAGGGCTTCAATGAGCAGTTCTTC
CDR3 protein: CASSGQGFNEQFF

clone size: few
J gene: TRBJ1-5
V gene: TRBV6-5
D gene: .
CDR3 DNA: TGTGCCAGCAGCCCAGGACACTGGATTAGCAATCAGCCCCAGCATTTT
CDR3 protein: CASSPGHWISNQPQHF

clone size: .
J gene: TRBJ2-2
V gene: TRBV7-8
D gene: .
CDR3 DNA: TGTGCCAGCAGCCTTTCGAGGGGCCGACCGAACACCGGGGAGCTGTTTTTT
CDR3 protein: CASSLSRGRPNTGELFF

clone size: .
J gene: TRBJ1-5
V gene: TRBV6-5
D gene: .
CDR3 DNA: TGTGCCAGCAGCGACAGAATTTATAGCAATCAGCCCCAGCATTTT
CDR3 protein: CASSDRIYSNQPQHF

clone size: few
J gene: TRBJ2-7
V gene: TRBV5-1
D gene: TRBD2
CDR3 DNA: TGCGCCAGCAGCTTCGGGAGGGGGGAGGCCCCCGAGCAGTACTTC
CDR3 protein: CASSFGRGEAPEQYF

clone size: few
J gene: TRBJ1-1
V gene: TRBV7-9
D gene: .
CDR3 DNA: TGTGCCGACGAATCGCTGGGGGCTGAAGACACTGAAGCTTTCTTT
CDR3 protein: CADESLGAEDTEAFF

clone size: few
J gene: TRBJ2-4
V gene: TRBV5-1
D gene: .
CDR3 DNA: TGCGCCAGCAGCTCCGGGGGGCCCCTAAACATTCAGTACTTC
CDR3 protein: CASSSGGPLNIQYF

clone size: few
J gene: TRBJ1-4
V gene: TRBV6-5
D gene: TRBD1
CDR3 DNA: TGTGCCAGCAGTGCAGGGGGGACTAATGAAAAACTGTTTTTT
CDR3 protein: CASSAGGTNEKLFF

clone size: .
J gene: TRBJ2-3
V gene: TRBV5-1
D gene: TRBD2
CDR3 DNA: TGCGCCAGCAGCTCGTTAGCGGGGACCTCCACAGATACGCAGTATTTT
CDR3 protein: CASSSLAGTSTDTQYF

clone size: few
J gene: TRBJ2-1
V gene: TRBV10-3
D gene: TRBD2
CDR3 DNA: TGTGCCATCAGTGGAGCGGGGGGGCGGGATGAGCAGTTCTTC
CDR3 protein: CAISGAGGRDEQFF

clone size: few
J gene: TRBJ1-2
V gene: TRBV12-3/TRBV12-4
D gene: .
CDR3 DNA: TGTGCCAGCAGTTTAGTCCCCCAAGGTGGCACCTTC
CDR3 protein: CASSLVPQGGTF